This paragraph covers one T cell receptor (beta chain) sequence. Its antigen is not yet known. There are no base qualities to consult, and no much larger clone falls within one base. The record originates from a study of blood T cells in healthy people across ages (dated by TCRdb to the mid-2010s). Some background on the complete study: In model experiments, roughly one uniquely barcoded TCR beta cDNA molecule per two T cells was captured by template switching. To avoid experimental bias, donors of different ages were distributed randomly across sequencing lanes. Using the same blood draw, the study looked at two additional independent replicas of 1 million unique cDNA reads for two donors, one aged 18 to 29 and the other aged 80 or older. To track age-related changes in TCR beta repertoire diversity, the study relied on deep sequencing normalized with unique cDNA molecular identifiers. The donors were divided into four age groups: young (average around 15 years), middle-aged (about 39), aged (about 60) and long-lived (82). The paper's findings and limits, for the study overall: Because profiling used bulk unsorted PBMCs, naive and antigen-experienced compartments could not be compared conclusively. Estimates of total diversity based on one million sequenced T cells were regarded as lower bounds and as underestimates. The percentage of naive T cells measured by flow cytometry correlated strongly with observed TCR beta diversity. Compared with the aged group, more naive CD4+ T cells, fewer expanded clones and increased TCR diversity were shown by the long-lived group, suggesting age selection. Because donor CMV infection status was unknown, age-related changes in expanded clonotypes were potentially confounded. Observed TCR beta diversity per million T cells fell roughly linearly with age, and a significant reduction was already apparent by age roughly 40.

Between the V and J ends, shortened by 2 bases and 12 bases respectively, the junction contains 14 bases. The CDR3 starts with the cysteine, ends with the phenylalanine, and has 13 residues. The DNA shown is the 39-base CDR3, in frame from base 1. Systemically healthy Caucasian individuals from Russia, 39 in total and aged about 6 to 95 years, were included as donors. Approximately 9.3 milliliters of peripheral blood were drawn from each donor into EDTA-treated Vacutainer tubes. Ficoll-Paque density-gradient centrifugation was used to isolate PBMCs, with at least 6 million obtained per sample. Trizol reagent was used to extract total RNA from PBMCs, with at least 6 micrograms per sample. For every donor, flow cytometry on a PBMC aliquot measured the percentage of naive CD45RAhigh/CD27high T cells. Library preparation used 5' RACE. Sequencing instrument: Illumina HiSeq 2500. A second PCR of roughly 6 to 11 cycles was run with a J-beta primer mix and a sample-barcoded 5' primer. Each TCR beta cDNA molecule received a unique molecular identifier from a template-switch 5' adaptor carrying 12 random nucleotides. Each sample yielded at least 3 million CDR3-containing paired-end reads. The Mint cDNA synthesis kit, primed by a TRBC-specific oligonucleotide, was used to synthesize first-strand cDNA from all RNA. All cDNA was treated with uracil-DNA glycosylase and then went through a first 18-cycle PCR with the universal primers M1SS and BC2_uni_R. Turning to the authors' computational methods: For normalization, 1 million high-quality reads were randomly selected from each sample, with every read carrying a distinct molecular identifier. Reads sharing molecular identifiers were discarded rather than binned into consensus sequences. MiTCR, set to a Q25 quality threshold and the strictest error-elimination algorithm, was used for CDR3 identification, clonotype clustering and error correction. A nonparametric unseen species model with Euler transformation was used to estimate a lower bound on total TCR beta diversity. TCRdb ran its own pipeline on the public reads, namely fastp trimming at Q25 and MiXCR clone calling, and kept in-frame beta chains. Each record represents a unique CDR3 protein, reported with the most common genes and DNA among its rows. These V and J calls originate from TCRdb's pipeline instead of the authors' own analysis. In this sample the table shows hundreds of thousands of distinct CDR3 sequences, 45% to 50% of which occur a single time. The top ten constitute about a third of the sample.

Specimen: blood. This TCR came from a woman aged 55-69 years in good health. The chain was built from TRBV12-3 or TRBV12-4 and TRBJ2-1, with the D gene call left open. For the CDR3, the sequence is CASSLSMVTGQFF. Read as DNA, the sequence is TGTGCCAGCAGTTTATCGATGGTGACCGGGCAGTTCTTC.